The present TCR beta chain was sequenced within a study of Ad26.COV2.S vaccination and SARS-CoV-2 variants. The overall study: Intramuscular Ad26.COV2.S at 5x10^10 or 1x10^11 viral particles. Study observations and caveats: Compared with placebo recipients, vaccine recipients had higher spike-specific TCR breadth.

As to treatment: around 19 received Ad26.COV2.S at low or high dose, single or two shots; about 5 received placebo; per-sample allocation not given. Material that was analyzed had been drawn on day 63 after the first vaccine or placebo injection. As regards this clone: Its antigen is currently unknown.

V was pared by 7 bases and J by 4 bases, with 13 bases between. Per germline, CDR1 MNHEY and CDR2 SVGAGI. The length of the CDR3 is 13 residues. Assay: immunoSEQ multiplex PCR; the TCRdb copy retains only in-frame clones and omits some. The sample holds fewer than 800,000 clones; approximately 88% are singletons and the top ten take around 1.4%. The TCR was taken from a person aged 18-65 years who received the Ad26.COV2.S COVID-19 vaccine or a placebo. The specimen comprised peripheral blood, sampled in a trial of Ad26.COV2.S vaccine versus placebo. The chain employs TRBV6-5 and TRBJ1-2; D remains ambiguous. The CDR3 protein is CASNQRAFYGYTF. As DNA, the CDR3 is TGTGCCAGCAACCAGAGGGCGTTCTATGGCTACACCTTC.